This TCR beta chain came from a study of cytomegalovirus exposure and HLA in healthy donors. The germline V gene has CDR1 SGHNT and CDR2 YYREEE (reference sequence). CDR3 size: 14 residues. Trimming cost V 0 bases and J 5 bases, with 11 bases left between them. Points from the study as a whole: A later analysis reportedly found fewer N-insertions in an Asian-associated ancestry cluster than the roughly 680-donor mean.

A word on this clone: Antigen unknown.

Both 60 Vbeta primers and 13 Jbeta primers went into the PCR. Data came from immunoSEQ multiplex PCR; TCRdb stores just in-frame clones and leaves some out. The data show hundreds of thousands of clones, with 78% seen just once and less than 0.6% held by the top ten. The origin of this receptor is a boy younger than 18 in good health and CMV-seronegative. V and J are TRBV5-4 and TRBJ1-1; TRBD1 might be the D (5 bases). Sequenced: PBMCs. The CDR3 DNA reads as TGTGCCAGCAGCTTGGGGGAGGGGTTGACTGAAGCTTTCTTT. Translation: CASSLGEGLTEAFF.